Detailed here is one T cell receptor beta chain. In this sample, this clonotype turned up many times. Its specific antigen is unknown. No base qualities exist here, and no much larger clone lies one base off it. The label giving this sample's treatment or condition can be read as: allogeneic hematopoietic cell transplantation with graft depleted of TCRalphabeta T cells and CD19 B cells. The children who served as transplant recipients had been given grafts of TCRalphabeta/CD19-depleted allogeneic hematopoietic cells. The V and J ends are trimmed by 5 bases and 6 bases, leaving 10 bases between them. The CDR3, from cysteine to phenylalanine, totals 13 residues. Just CDR3 DNA is preserved here, 39 bases in frame from base 1. CDR1 is given as MNHEY and CDR2 as SMNVEV, both from the germline V gene (reference sequence). Library preparation employed PCR. Data came from an Illumina HiSeq 2500. Molecular barcoding was employed in the preparation of TCR libraries, with unique molecular identifiers being used to normalize TCRbeta repertoire quantification. TCRdb itself trimmed the public reads at Q25 with fastp, ran MiXCR and retained productive beta chains. Each CDR3 protein gets just one entry, which takes the most common genes and DNA from the rows behind it. The sample has approximately 500,000 distinct CDR3 sequences on record, roughly a tenth of them singletons. The ten largest clones capture 2% to 2.5% of the sample.

This entry comes from a study of T-cell reconstitution after alpha-beta-depleted transplantation in children (dated by TCRdb to the mid-2010s). Context from the whole study: T-cell immune reconstitution after TCRalphabeta/CD19-depleted allogeneic hematopoietic cell transplantation in children was quantitatively tracked in the study by means of TCR repertoire profiling. Points the paper makes about the study in general: In some patients, the high TCRbeta diversity seen at day 60 was put down to recipient T cells and intrathymic progenitors that had survived conditioning. The apparently early alphabetaT-cell count recovery about two months after transplant was reportedly dependent on only several hundred rapidly expanded clones derived from non-depleted graft cells. Hyperexpanded clone frequencies declined over subsequent months; after one year, T-cell counts and TCRbeta diversity were mostly attributed to newly produced T cells.

This receptor was obtained from a child aged 2 to 10 with inherited bone marrow failure, due to receive a stem cell transplant. The starting material was PBMCs, obtained before TCRalphabeta/CD19-depleted stem cell transplant. The V and J segments used are TRBV27 and TRBJ1-4, with the D gene not clear enough to name. The CDR3 is CASSPRLDEKLFF. The nucleotides read TGTGCCAGCAGTCCGCGGTTGGATGAAAAACTGTTTTTT.